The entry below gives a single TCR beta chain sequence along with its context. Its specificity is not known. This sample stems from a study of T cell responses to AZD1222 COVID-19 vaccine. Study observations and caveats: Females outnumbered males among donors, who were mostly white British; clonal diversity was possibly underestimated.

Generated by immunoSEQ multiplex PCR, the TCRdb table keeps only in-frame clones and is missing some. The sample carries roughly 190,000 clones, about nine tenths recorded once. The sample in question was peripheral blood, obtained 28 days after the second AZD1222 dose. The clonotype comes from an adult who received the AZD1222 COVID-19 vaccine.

The DNA of the CDR3 is TGCAGCGTTGAAGAGGGCTCCTACGAGCAGTACTTC. Its protein product is CSVEEGSYEQYF. The rearrangement uses TRBV29-1 and TRBJ2-7; D ambiguous. Germline V gives CDR1 SQVTM, CDR2 ANQGSEA. The CDR3 spans 12 residues. V was clipped by 0 bases and J by 0 bases, with 3 bases between them.